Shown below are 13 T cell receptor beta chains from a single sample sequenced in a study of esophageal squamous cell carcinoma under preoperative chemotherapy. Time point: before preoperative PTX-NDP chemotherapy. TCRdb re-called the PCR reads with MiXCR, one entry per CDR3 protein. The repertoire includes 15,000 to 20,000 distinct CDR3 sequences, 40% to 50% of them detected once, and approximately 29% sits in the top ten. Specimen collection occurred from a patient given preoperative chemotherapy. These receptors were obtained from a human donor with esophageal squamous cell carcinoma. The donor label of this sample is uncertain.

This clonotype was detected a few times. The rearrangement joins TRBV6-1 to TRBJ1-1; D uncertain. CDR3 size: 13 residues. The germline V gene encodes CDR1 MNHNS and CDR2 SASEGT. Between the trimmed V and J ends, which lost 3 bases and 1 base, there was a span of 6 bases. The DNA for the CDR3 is TGTGCCAGCAGTGAGCGTAAGAACACTGAAGCTTTCTTT. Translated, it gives CASSERKNTEAFF.

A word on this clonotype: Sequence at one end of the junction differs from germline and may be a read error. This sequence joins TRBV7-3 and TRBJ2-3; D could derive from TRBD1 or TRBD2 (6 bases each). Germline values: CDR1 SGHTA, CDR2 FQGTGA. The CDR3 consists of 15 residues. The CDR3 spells CAGGAGGGEIDTQYF. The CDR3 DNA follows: TGTGCCGGGGGCGCTGGGGGCGGGGAGATAGATACCCAGTATTTC.

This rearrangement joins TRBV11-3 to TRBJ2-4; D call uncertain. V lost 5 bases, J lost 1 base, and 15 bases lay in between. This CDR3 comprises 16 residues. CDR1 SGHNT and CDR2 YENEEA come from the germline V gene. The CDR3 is CASSVWSTGAKNIQYF. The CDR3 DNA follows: TGTGCCAGCAGCGTATGGTCTACCGGGGCCAAAAACATTCAGTACTTC.

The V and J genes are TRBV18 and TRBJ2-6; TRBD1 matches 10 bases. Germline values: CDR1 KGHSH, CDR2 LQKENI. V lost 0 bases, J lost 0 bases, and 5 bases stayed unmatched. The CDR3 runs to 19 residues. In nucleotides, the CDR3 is TGTGCCAGCTCACCACCGGACAGGGGGTTTTTCTCTGGGGCCAACGTCCTGACTTTC. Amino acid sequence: CASSPPDRGFFSGANVLTF.

The DNA for the CDR3 is TGTGCCAGCAGTGAAGTTCGCGCGGAGACCCAGTACTTC. It translates to CASSEVRAETQYF. The chain recombines TRBV6-1 with TRBJ2-5; D is undetermined. The length of the CDR3 is 13 residues. Trimming cost V 1 base and J 5 bases, with 8 bases left between them. Germline V lookup: CDR1 MNHNS, CDR2 SASEGT.

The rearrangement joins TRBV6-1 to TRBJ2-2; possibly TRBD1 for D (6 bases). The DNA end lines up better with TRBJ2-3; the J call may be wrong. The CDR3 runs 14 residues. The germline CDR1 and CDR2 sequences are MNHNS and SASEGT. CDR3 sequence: CASRTTGQTGEQYF. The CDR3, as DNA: TGTGCCAGCAGAACGACAGGCCAGACCGGGGAGCAGTATTTT.

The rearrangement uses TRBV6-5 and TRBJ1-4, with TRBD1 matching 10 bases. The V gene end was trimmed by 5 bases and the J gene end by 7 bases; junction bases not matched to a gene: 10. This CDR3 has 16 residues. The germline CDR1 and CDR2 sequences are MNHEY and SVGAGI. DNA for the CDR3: TGTGCCAGCAGTCACCTGGGACAGGGGATCAGTGAAAAACTGTTTTTT. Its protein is CASSHLGQGISEKLFF.

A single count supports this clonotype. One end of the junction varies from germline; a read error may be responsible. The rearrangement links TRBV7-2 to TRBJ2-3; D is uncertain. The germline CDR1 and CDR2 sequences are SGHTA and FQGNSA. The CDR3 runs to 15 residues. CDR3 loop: CASGFAPRPTETQYF. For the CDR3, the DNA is TGTGCCAGCGGCTTCGCGCCGCGTCCAACAGAGACGCAGTATTTT.

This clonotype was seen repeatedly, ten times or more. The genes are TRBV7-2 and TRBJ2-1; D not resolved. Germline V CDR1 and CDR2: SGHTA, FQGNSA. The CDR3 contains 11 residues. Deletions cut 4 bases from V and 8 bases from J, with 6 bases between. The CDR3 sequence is CASSSAYEQFF. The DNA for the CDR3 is TGTGCCAGCAGCTCCGCTTATGAGCAGTTCTTC.

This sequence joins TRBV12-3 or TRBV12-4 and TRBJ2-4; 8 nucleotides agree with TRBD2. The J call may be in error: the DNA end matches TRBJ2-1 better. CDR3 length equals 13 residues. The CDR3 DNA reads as TGTGCCAGCGGGGGGGAAAAGCGGGAGACCCAGTTCTTC. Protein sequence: CASGGEKRETQFF.

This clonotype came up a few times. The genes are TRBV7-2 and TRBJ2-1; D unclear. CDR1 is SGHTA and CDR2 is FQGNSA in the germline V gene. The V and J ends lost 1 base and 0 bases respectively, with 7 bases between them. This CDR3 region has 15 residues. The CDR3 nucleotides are TGTGCCAGCAGCTTAGAATATACCTCCTACAATGAGCAGTTCTTC. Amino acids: CASSLEYTSYNEQFF.

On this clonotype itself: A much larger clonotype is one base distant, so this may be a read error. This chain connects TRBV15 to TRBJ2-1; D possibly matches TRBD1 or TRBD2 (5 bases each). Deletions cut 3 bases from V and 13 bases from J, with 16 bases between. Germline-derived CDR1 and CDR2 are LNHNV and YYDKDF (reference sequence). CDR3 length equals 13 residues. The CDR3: CATSRAGRNIQFF. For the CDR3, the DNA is TGTGCCACCAGCAGGGCAGGGAGAAACATTCAGTTCTTC.

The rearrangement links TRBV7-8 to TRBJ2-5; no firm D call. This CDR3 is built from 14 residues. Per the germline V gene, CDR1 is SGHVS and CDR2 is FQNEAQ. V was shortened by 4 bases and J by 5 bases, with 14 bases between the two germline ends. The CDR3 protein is CASSSPWLEETQYF. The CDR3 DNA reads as TGTGCCAGCAGCTCCCCTTGGCTAGAGGAGACCCAGTACTTC.